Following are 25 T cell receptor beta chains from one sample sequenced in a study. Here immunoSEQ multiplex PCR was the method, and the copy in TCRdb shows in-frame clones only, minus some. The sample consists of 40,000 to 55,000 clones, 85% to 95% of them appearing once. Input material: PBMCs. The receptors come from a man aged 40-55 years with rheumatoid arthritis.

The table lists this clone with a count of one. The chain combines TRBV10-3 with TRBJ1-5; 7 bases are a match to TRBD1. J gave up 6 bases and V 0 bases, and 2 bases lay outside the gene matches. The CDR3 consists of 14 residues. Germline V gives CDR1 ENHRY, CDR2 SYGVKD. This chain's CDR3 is CAISESYRGQPQHF. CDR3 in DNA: TGTGCCATCAGTGAGTCGTACAGGGGTCAGCCCCAGCATTTT.

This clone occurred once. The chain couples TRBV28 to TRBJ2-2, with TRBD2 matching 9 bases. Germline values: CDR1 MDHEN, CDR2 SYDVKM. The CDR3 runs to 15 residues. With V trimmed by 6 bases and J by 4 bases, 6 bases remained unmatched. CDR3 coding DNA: TGTGCCAGCAGGGTAGCGGGAGTAAGCACCGGGGAGCTGTTTTTT. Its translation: CASRVAGVSTGELFF.

CDR3 nucleotide sequence: TGTGCCAGCAGCCAAACCGGGACAGGGAATGAAAAACTGTTTTTT. Translating gives CASSQTGTGNEKLFF. This rearrangement joins TRBV3-1 (or the pseudogene TRBV3-2) to TRBJ1-4, with 9 positions matching TRBD1. Germline V gives CDR1 LGHDT, CDR2 YNNKEL (reference sequence). The V gene end was trimmed by 2 bases and the J gene end by 5 bases; junction bases not matched to a gene: 3. CDR3 length: 15 residues.

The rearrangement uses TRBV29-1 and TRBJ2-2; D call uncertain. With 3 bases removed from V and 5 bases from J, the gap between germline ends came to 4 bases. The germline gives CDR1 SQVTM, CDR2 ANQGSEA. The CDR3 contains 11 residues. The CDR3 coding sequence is TGCAGCGTTGATAAGACCGGGGAGCTGTTTTTT. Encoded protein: CSVDKTGELFF.

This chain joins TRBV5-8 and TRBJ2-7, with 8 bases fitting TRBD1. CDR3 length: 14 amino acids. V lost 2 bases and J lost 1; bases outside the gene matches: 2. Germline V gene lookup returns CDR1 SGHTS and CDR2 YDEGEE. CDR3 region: CASSLRQGSYEQYF. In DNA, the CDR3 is TGTGCCAGCAGCTTAAGACAGGGGTCCTACGAGCAGTACTTC.

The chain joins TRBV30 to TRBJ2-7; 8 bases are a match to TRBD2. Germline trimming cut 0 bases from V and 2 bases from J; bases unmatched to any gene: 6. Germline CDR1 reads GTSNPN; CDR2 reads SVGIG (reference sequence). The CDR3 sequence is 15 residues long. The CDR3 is CAWSVWREAPYEQYF. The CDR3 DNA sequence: TGTGCCTGGAGTGTTTGGCGGGAGGCTCCCTACGAGCAGTACTTC.

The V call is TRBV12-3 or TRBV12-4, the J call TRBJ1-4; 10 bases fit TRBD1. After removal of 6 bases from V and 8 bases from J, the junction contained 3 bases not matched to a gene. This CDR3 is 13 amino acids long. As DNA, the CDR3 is TGTGCCAGCAGCCCGACAGGGGGCGAAAAACTGTTTTTT. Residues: CASSPTGGEKLFF.

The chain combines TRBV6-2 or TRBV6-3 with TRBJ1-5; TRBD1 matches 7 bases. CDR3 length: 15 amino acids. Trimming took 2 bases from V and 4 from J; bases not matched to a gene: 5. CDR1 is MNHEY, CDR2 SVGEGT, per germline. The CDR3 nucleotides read TGTGCCAGCAGTTACCAGGGGGGCCGAAATCAGCCCCAGCATTTT. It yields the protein CASSYQGGRNQPQHF.

The CDR3 DNA follows: TGTGCCAGCACCACCGGGGAGGTCCCTGAAGCTTTCTTT. This encodes CASTTGEVPEAFF. The chain employs TRBV6-6 and TRBJ1-1; unclear D gene. From germline, CDR1 is MNHNY and CDR2 SVGAGI (reference sequence). Trimming removed 7 bases at V and 6 bases at J, with 15 bases between. This CDR3 is 13 amino acids long.

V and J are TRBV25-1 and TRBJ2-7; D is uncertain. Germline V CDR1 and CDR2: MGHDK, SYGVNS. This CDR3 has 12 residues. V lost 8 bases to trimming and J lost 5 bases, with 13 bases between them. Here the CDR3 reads CASRLTAHEQYF. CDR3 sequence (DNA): TGTGCCAGCCGGCTGACGGCTCACGAGCAGTACTTC.

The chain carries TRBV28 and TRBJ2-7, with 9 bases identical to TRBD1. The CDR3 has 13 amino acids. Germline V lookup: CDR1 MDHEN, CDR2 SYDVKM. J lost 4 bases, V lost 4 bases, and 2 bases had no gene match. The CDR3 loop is CASSWTGEYEQYF. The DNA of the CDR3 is TGTGCCAGCAGTTGGACAGGGGAGTACGAGCAGTACTTC.

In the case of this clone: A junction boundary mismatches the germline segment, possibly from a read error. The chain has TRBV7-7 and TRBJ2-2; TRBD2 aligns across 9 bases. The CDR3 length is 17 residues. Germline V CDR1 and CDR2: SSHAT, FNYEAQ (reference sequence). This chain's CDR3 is CASSLSKAGGGTGELFF. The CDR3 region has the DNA TGTGCTAGCAGCTTAAGCAAAGCGGGAGGTGGTACCGGGGAGCTGTTTTTT.

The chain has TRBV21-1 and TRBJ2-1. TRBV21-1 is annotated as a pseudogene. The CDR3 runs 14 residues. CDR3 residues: CASSGPTDGGEQFF. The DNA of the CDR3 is TGTGCCAGCAGCGGACCAACGGATGGGGGTGAGCAGTTCTTC.

As DNA, the CDR3 is TGTGCCAGCAGCCAAGTGGGGATGGGTGAGCAGTTCTTC. Its protein product is CASSQVGMGEQFF. The V call is TRBV3-1 (or the pseudogene TRBV3-2), the J call TRBJ2-1; D ambiguous. This CDR3 region has 13 residues. Trimming removed 1 base at V and 9 bases at J, with 10 bases between. The germline V gene has CDR1 LGHDT and CDR2 YNNKEL (reference sequence).

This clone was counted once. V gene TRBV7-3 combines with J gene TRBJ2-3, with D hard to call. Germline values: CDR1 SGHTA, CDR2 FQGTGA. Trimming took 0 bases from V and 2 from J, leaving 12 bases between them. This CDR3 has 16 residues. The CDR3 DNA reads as TGTGCCAGCAGCTTAACTTTTTCGGCCCCCACAGATACGCAGTATTTT. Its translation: CASSLTFSAPTDTQYF.

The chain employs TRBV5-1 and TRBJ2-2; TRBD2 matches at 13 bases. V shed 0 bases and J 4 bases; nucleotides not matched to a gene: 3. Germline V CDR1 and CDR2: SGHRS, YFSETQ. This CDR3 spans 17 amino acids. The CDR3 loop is CASSLGLAGGITGELFF. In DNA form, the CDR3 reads TGCGCCAGCAGCTTGGGACTAGCGGGAGGTATCACCGGGGAGCTGTTTTTT.

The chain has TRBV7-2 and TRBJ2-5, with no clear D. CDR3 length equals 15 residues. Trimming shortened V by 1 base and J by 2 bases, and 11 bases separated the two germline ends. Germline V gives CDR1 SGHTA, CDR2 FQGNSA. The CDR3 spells CASSLGPASQETQYF. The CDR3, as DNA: TGTGCCAGCAGCTTAGGGCCAGCAAGTCAAGAGACCCAGTACTTC. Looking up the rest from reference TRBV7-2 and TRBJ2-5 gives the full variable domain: GAGVSQSPSNKVTEKGKDVELRCDPISGHTALYWYRQSLGQGLEFLIYFQGNSAPDKSGLPSDRFSAERTGGSVSTLTIQRTQQEDSAVYLCASSLGPASQETQYFGPGTRLLVL.

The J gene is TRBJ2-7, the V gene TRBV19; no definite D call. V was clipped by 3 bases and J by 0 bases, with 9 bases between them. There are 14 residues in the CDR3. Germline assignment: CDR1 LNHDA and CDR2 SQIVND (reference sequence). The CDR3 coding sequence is TGTGCCAGTAGTATTTCTCTCGGCTCCTACGAGCAGTACTTC. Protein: CASSISLGSYEQYF.

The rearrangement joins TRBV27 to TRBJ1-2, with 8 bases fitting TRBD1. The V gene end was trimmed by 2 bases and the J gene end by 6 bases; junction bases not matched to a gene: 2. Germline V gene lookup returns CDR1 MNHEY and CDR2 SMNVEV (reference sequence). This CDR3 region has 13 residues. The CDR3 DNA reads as TGTGCCAGCAGTTTAGGACAGGGTCATGGCTACACCTTC. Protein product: CASSLGQGHGYTF.

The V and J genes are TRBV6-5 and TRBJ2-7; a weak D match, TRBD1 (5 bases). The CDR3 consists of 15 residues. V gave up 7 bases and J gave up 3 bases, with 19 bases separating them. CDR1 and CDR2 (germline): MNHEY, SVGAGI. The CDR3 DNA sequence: TGTGCCAGCACTCAAGGCAGGGTGGCCATCTACGAGCAGTACTTC. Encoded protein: CASTQGRVAIYEQYF.

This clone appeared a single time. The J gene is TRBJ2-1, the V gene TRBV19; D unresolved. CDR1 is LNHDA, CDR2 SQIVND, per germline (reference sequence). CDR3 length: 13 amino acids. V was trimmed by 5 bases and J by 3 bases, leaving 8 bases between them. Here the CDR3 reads CASSPSLYNEQFF. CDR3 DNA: TGTGCCAGTAGTCCCTCCCTCTACAATGAGCAGTTCTTC.

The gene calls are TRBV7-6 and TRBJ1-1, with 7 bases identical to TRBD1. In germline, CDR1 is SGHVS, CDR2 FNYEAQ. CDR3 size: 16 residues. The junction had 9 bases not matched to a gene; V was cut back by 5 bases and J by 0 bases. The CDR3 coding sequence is TGTGCCAGCAGCAGTTCGACAGGGAGCTTGAACACTGAAGCTTTCTTT. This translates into CASSSSTGSLNTEAFF.

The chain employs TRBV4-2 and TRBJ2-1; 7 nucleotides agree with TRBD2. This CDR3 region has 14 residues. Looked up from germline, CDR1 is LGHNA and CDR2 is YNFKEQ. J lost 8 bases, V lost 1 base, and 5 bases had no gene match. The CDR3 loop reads CASSQVEGRDEQFF. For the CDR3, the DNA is TGTGCCAGCAGCCAAGTTGAAGGGAGGGATGAGCAGTTCTTC.

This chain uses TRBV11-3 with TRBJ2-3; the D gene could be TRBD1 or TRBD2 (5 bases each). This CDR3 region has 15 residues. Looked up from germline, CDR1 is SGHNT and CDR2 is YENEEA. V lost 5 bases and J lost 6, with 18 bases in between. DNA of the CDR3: TGTGCCAGCAGCCTTGGACGGGGACCGGTGGATACGCAGTATTTT. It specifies CASSLGRGPVDTQYF.

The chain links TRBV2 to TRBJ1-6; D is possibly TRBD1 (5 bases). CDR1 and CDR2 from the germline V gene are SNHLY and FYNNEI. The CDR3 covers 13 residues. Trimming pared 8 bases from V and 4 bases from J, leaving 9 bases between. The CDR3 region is CASQGAYNSPLHF. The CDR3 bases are TGTGCCAGCCAGGGCGCTTATAATTCACCCCTCCACTTT.